The TCR beta chain described here comes from a study of metastatic and nonmetastatic thyroid tumors. At the level of the study: Repertoires of blood and of tissue (tumor or nodule) from malignant and benign thyroid patients were compared.

Germline assignment: CDR1 DFQATT and CDR2 SNEGSKA (reference sequence). This CDR3 has 14 residues. V dropped 4 bases and J dropped 5 bases, with 17 bases sitting between them. Per the authors' pipeline: In papillary thyroid cancer, a distant-metastasis classifier was built using CDR3 differences across clinicopathological groups. With MiXCR, TCRdb called clones anew from the PCR reads. These V and J calls rely on TCRdb rather than the paper's analysis. The sample shows about 30,000 clones, 25% to 35% of them seen only once. Broader study findings: Reports indicated that malignant thyroid tumors showed significantly higher TCR beta diversity than benign nodules did, in blood and tumor.

As concerns this clone: As yet, its antigen is unknown.

Patients underwent thyroid surgery, and none had received any treatment before it. This sequence was found in a female donor with papillary thyroid cancer or a benign thyroid nodule (not recorded which). Some clones in this sample may be carry-over from other donors' samples. The specimen was blood. The rearrangement joins TRBV20-1 to TRBJ2-5; the D gene is possibly TRBD2 (6 bases). CDR3 nucleotide sequence: TGCAGTGCTACGGGAGTGGGGTGGGAGGAGACCCAGTACTTC. Translated, it gives CSATGVGWEETQYF.